The 9 T cell receptor beta chains reported below all come from one sample, sequenced in a study of post-analysis software for immune sequencing data. Whole-study findings and limits: Roughly five TRBV segments appeared more often in patients than in controls, and TRBV5-6, TRBV5-1 and TRBV20-1 were among these.

What these receptors recognize is not known. Unique molecular identifiers were present in the TCR beta cDNA libraries. TCRdb independently ran MiXCR on the PCR reads; one entry per CDR3 protein. The sample includes more than 450,000 distinct CDR3 sequences, around 44% of them seen just once. Specimen: blood. Receptor source: a girl aged 10 to 17 with multiple sclerosis.

The V and J genes are TRBV12-3 or TRBV12-4 and TRBJ2-3; the match to TRBD2 covers 7 bases. The CDR3 totals 15 residues. The V and J ends lost 6 bases and 5 bases, in that order; junction bases with no gene match: 11. Written as DNA, the CDR3 is TGTGCCAGCAGCTGGGGGGGGGATCTGAAAGATACGCAGTATTTT. The encoded protein is CASSWGGDLKDTQYF.

CDR3 loop: CATNPSGLSYEQYF. The CDR3 region has the DNA TGTGCCACCAACCCATCCGGGCTCTCCTACGAGCAGTACTTC. The V and J genes are TRBV19 and TRBJ2-7, with no clear D. Trimming took off 10 bases at V and 0 bases at J, with 16 bases between the two ends. The CDR3 extends over 14 amino acids. CDR1 and CDR2 (germline): LNHDA, SQIVND (reference sequence). Together with reference TRBV19 and TRBJ2-7, the CDR3 gives the full variable domain: DGGITQSPKYLFRKEGQNVTLSCEQNLNHDAMYWYRQDPGQGLRLIYYSQIVNDFQKGDIAEGYSVSREKKESFPLTVTSAQKNPTAFYLCATNPSGLSYEQYFGPGTRLTVT.

J is TRBJ1-4 and V is TRBV25-1; D call uncertain. This CDR3 comprises 13 residues. V lost 6 bases and J lost 2, with 7 bases in between. Germline V lookup: CDR1 MGHDK, CDR2 SYGVNS. The CDR3 DNA reads TGTGCCAGCAGGGGTGAGACTAATGAAAAACTGTTTTTT. Translated: CASRGETNEKLFF.

The gene calls are TRBV6-1 and TRBJ1-5; D uncertain. Trimming pared 4 bases from V and 6 bases from J, leaving 16 bases between. Germline values: CDR1 MNHNS, CDR2 SASEGT. CDR3 size: 15 residues. CDR3 sequence (DNA): TGTGCCAGCAGTGTGACGCAGGTTCGTAGTCAGCCCCAGCATTTT. It encodes CASSVTQVRSQPQHF.

This clonotype was counted many times. The chain recombines TRBV29-1 with TRBJ2-6; the D is unclear. Deletions cut 4 bases from V and 0 bases from J, with 4 bases between. The germline V gene has CDR1 SQVTM and CDR2 ANQGSEA. The CDR3 extends over 13 amino acids. CDR3 residues: CSVADSGANVLTF. For the CDR3, the DNA is TGCAGCGTTGCTGACTCTGGGGCCAACGTCCTGACTTTC.

This chain links TRBV12-3 or TRBV12-4 with TRBJ2-7, with a weak D call TRBD1 (6 bases). V was pared by 5 bases and J by 5 bases, with 16 bases between. The CDR3 covers 14 residues. CDR3: CASSIPNHRDEQYF. The CDR3 nucleotides read TGTGCCAGCAGTATCCCAAACCACAGGGACGAGCAGTACTTC.

This clonotype has just a few counts. The V gene is TRBV7-9, the J gene TRBJ2-1, with D tentatively TRBD1 (6 bases). The V and J ends lost 5 bases and 2 bases respectively, with 10 bases between them. Per germline, CDR1 SEHNR and CDR2 FQNEAQ (reference sequence). This CDR3 region has 14 residues. CDR3 DNA sequence: TGTGCCAGCAGCCCTCGGACAGCCTACAATGAGCAGTTCTTC. Translating it yields CASSPRTAYNEQFF.

As concerns this clonotype: At one end, the junction sequence differs from germline, possibly due to a read error. The V and J genes are TRBV6-1 and TRBJ2-5; D is ambiguous. In germline, CDR1 is MNHNS, CDR2 SASEGT. The CDR3 covers 14 residues. The CDR3 DNA reads as TGTACCAGCAGTGAAATTCTGGTGTCAGAGACCCAGTACTTC. Amino acid sequence: CTSSEILVSETQYF.

The chain links TRBV27 to TRBJ1-5; 10 positions match TRBD1. With V trimmed by 4 bases and J by 7 bases, 7 bases remained unmatched. The CDR3 loop spans 15 amino acids. The germline CDR1 and CDR2 sequences are MNHEY and SMNVEV (reference sequence). This CDR3 is CASSSRDRGDQPQHF. Here the CDR3 DNA reads TGTGCCAGCAGTTCAAGGGACAGGGGAGACCAGCCCCAGCATTTT.